Below, 26 T cell receptor beta chains from the same sample are listed, as sequenced in a study of shared clonotypes between healthy human individuals. Some clones are missing from TCRdb's copy, which holds only in-frame ones; the method was immunoSEQ multiplex PCR. Of around 2,000,000 clones in the sample, 93% were seen once. It was CD45RO-negative cells, positively selected for CCR7, that made up naive CD8 cells, with terminally differentiated effector memory CD45RA+ cells excluded. Input material: naive CD8+ T cells from PBMCs. Receptors were obtained from a young man in good health. Some clones in this sample may be carry-over from other donors' samples.

V gene TRBV6-1 combines with J gene TRBJ2-7; D perhaps matches TRBD1 (5 bases). V lost 6 bases to trimming and J lost 3 bases, with 12 bases between them. CDR1 and CDR2 from the germline V gene are MNHNS and SASEGT. CDR3 length equals 13 residues. The CDR3, as DNA: TGTGCCAGCAGACCTCGACAGAGCTACGAGCAGTACTTC. Amino acids: CASRPRQSYEQYF.

CDR3 protein: CASSQEADLNNEQFF. For the CDR3, the DNA is TGTGCCAGCAGCCAAGAGGCGGACTTAAACAATGAGCAGTTCTTC. The J gene is TRBJ2-1, the V gene TRBV4-2, with D perhaps TRBD2 (5 bases). V lost 0 bases and J lost 5, with 11 bases in between. CDR3 size: 15 residues. The V gene's germline CDR1 is LGHNA and CDR2 YNFKEQ.

This clone was detected only a few times. V is TRBV9 and J is TRBJ1-2; D may be TRBD1 (5 bases). Germline V gene data show CDR1 as SGDLS and CDR2 as YYNGEE. Trimming removed 3 bases at V and 6 bases at J, with 15 bases between. CDR3 length equals 14 residues. This CDR3 reads CASSAWTGRNGYTF. For the CDR3, the DNA is TGTGCCAGCAGCGCCTGGACGGGGCGGAATGGCTACACCTTC.

This chain joins TRBV9 and TRBJ2-2; D could derive from TRBD1 or TRBD2 (5 bases each). The CDR3 totals 14 residues. V gave up 4 bases and J gave up 0 bases, with 7 bases separating them. Germline CDR1 reads SGDLS; CDR2 reads YYNGEE. The DNA for the CDR3 is TGTGCCAGCAGCTGGGGACCGAACACCGGGGAGCTGTTTTTT. Amino acids: CASSWGPNTGELFF.

The chain carries TRBV5-6 and TRBJ2-7; tentatively, D is TRBD1 (6 bases). Per the germline V gene, CDR1 is SGHDT and CDR2 is YYEEEE. V was pared by 0 bases and J by 3 bases, with 13 bases between. This CDR3 has 15 residues. CDR3 DNA sequence: TGTGCCAGCAGCTTGGATCCCGTCAGGGGCTACGAGCAGTACTTC. Encoded protein: CASSLDPVRGYEQYF.

Remarks on this clone: Different DNA sequences within this sample yield the same CDR3. The chain is built from TRBV9 and TRBJ2-2, with D perhaps TRBD1 (5 bases). This CDR3 is built from 14 residues. Germline-derived CDR1 and CDR2 are SGDLS and YYNGEE. Trimming cost V 0 bases and J 4 bases, with 7 bases left between them. The CDR3, as DNA: TGTGCCAGCAGCGTAGGGGGCAGCACCGGGGAGCTGTTTTTT. Translated, it gives CASSVGGSTGELFF.

This chain joins TRBV27 and TRBJ2-1; 8 bases fit TRBD2. Germline loops: CDR1 MNHEY, CDR2 SMNVEV (reference sequence). This CDR3 has 15 residues. The V segment lost 7 bases and the J segment 0 bases; nucleotides outside the gene matches: 5. The CDR3 coding sequence is TGTGCCAGCATCGTAAGCGGGAGCTCCTACAATGAGCAGTTCTTC. It yields the protein CASIVSGSSYNEQFF.

A note on this clone: The junction and the germline gene differ at one end; a read error may be behind it. J is TRBJ2-4 and V is TRBV11-3; D may be TRBD2 (5 bases). Per the germline V gene, CDR1 is SGHNT and CDR2 is YENEEA. The CDR3 contains 13 residues. The DNA for the CDR3 is TGTGCCAGCAGCCTAGACCCGGGATCCATTCAGTACTTC. Protein: CASSLDPGSIQYF.

The genes are TRBV27 and TRBJ1-1, with 8 nucleotides matching TRBD1. CDR3 length: 14 amino acids. After removal of 8 bases from V and 3 bases from J, the junction contained 8 bases not matched to a gene. Germline-derived CDR1 and CDR2 are MNHEY and SMNVEV (reference sequence). CDR3 nucleotides: TGTGCCAGCGGGGTCAGGGGGCGGGACACTGAAGCTTTCTTT. Translation gives CASGVRGRDTEAFF.

The V call is TRBV9, the J call TRBJ1-1, with D possibly being TRBD1 (5 bases). The CDR3 is made up of 17 amino acids. CDR1 is SGDLS, CDR2 YYNGEE, per germline. Trimming removed 4 bases from V and 5 bases from J, with 24 bases in between. In DNA, the CDR3 is TGTGCCAGCAGCTCTCCTAGGGGAGACACAATTAAGACTGAAGCTTTCTTT. This encodes CASSSPRGDTIKTEAFF.

The CDR3 nucleotides are TGTGCCAGCAGCCAAGGCCTTACTAGCGGGAGAGGCAATGAGCAGTTCTTC. Amino acid sequence: CASSQGLTSGRGNEQFF. The rearrangement uses TRBV4-2 and TRBJ2-1, with 11 bases identical to TRBD2. This CDR3 contains 17 residues. Germline CDR1 LGHNA, CDR2 YNFKEQ. J gave up 6 bases and V 1 base, and 8 bases lay outside the gene matches.

This clone was observed once. V is TRBV6-5 and J is TRBJ2-2; D is tentatively TRBD1 or TRBD2 (5 bases each). Trimming shortened V by 2 bases and J by 4 bases, and 11 bases separated the two germline ends. This CDR3 has 15 amino acids. Germline CDR1 MNHEY, CDR2 SVGAGI. The CDR3 loop reads CASSYGTPGTGELFF. The DNA for the CDR3 is TGTGCCAGCAGTTACGGGACCCCGGGCACCGGGGAGCTGTTTTTT.

The chain combines TRBV9 with TRBJ2-6, with a weak D call TRBD1 (5 bases). V lost 0 bases to trimming and J lost 0 bases, with 13 bases between them. The CDR3 spans 18 residues. Germline CDR1 SGDLS, CDR2 YYNGEE. The CDR3 reads CASSVVGRRGSGANVLTF. CDR3 bases: TGTGCCAGCAGCGTAGTAGGGCGAAGGGGCTCTGGGGCCAACGTCCTGACTTTC.

CDR3: CASSPVPGGYEQYF. In DNA form, the CDR3 reads TGTGCCAGCAGCCCAGTTCCGGGGGGCTACGAGCAGTACTTC. The chain combines TRBV6-4 with TRBJ2-7; 7 bases match TRBD2. This CDR3 has 14 amino acids. CDR1 and CDR2 (germline): MRHNA, SNTAGT. The junction had 8 bases not matched to a gene; V was cut back by 6 bases and J by 3 bases.

J is TRBJ2-3 and V is TRBV15; D ambiguous. Germline V lookup: CDR1 LNHNV, CDR2 YYDKDF (reference sequence). The CDR3 runs to 14 residues. V gave up 4 bases and J gave up 0 bases, with 8 bases separating them. The CDR3 reads CATSKSGSTDTQYF. In DNA form, the CDR3 reads TGTGCCACCAGCAAGAGTGGTAGCACAGATACGCAGTATTTT.

The chain has TRBV11-2 and TRBJ1-4, with D possibly TRBD1 on 5 matching bases. CDR3 length: 14 residues. Trimming left V 6 bases short and J 8 bases short, with 16 bases between. Germline V gene data show CDR1 as SGHAT and CDR2 as FQNNGV. CDR3 sequence reads: CASRLMGVREKLFF. The DNA for the CDR3 is TGTGCCAGCAGGTTGATGGGGGTCCGGGAAAAACTGTTTTTT.

CDR3 DNA sequence: TGTGCCAGCAGCGCTAGCGGGAGGGCCTTAGATACGCAGTATTTT. As protein: CASSASGRALDTQYF. The chain couples TRBV9 to TRBJ2-3, with 12 nucleotides matching TRBD2. The V and J ends lost 3 bases and 5 bases, in that order; junction bases with no gene match: 4. Germline lookup yields CDR1 SGDLS and CDR2 YYNGEE. The CDR3 loop spans 15 amino acids.

The V call is TRBV9, the J call TRBJ2-7, with D tentatively TRBD2 (5 bases). In germline, CDR1 is SGDLS, CDR2 YYNGEE. The V gene lost 0 bases and the J gene lost 4 bases, with 14 bases spanning the gap. The CDR3 is 15 residues long. For the CDR3, the DNA is TGTGCCAGCAGCGTAGGGGATGGCGGGTTTTACGAGCAGTACTTC. Amino acids: CASSVGDGGFYEQYF.

Only one count was recorded for this clone. The V gene is TRBV9, the J gene TRBJ2-1, with 8 bases that match TRBD2. In germline, CDR1 is SGDLS, CDR2 YYNGEE. This CDR3 is built from 17 residues. Trimming removed 4 bases from V and 7 bases from J; junction bases left unmatched: 16. The CDR3 DNA reads TGTGCCAGCAGCTCTAACCTGGGGAGCGGGAGAGGTAATGAGCAGTTCTTC. This encodes CASSSNLGSGRGNEQFF. The full variable domain, with the rest looked up from reference TRBV9 and TRBJ2-1, is DSGVTQTPKHLITATGQRVTLRCSPRSGDLSVYWYQQSLDQGLQFLIQYYNGEERAKGNILERFSAQQFPDLHSELNLSSLELGDSALYFCASSSNLGSGRGNEQFFGPGTRLTVL.

The gene calls are TRBV27 and TRBJ2-5; TRBD2 matches 8 bases. The germline gives CDR1 MNHEY, CDR2 SMNVEV (reference sequence). With 6 bases clipped from V and 3 bases from J, the junction kept 12 bases outside the gene matches. This CDR3 region has 16 residues. CDR3 sequence reads: CASRPLLAEREETQYF. The CDR3 bases are TGTGCCAGCAGGCCGTTACTAGCGGAGAGGGAAGAGACCCAGTACTTC.

CDR3 protein: CASSLNGIGFPYNEQFF. In nucleotides, the CDR3 is TGTGCCAGCAGTTTAAACGGTATCGGGTTCCCCTACAATGAGCAGTTCTTC. The gene calls are TRBV27 and TRBJ2-1; no clear D. CDR1 and CDR2 (germline): MNHEY, SMNVEV (reference sequence). CDR3 length: 17 amino acids. Trimming stripped 2 bases from V and 2 bases from J, with 16 bases between.

This clone was counted a single time. Here the CDR3 DNA reads TGTGCCAGCAGCCCTTTCAGGGGACAGGGCGGGAGGGGAACCGGGCAGTTCTTC. Its translation: CASSPFRGQGGRGTGQFF. This chain connects TRBV7-8 to TRBJ2-1; D may match TRBD1 or TRBD2 (9 bases each). Trimming left V 5 bases short and J 12 bases short, with 32 bases between. CDR1 and CDR2 (germline): SGHVS, FQNEAQ. The CDR3 extends over 18 amino acids.

The chain links TRBV27 to TRBJ2-1; D unclear. Deletions cut 3 bases from V and 10 bases from J, with 13 bases between. From germline, CDR1 is MNHEY and CDR2 SMNVEV (reference sequence). The CDR3 is 13 residues long. The CDR3, as DNA: TGTGCCAGCAGTTTGTCACTTCTCACAGAGCAGTTCTTC. Encoded protein: CASSLSLLTEQFF.

The genes are TRBV7-9 and TRBJ1-5; a possible D gene is TRBD1 (6 bases). Trimming cost V 0 bases and J 5 bases, with 23 bases left between them. Germline V CDR1 and CDR2: SEHNR, FQNEAQ (reference sequence). The CDR3 extends over 19 amino acids. The CDR3 is CASSLAIGGTARPDQPQHF. As DNA, the CDR3 is TGTGCCAGCAGCTTAGCTATAGGGGGTACGGCGCGGCCAGATCAGCCCCAGCATTTT.

The chain recombines TRBV19 with TRBJ2-7; TRBD1 aligns across 8 bases. Germline CDR1 is LNHDA and CDR2 is SQIVND (reference sequence). This CDR3 is 16 amino acids long. V shed 0 bases and J 5 bases; nucleotides not matched to a gene: 9. CDR3 in DNA: TGTGCCAGTAGTATAGACTTCGGACAGGGATCGGACGAGCAGTACTTC. Amino acids: CASSIDFGQGSDEQYF. Based on the CDR3 plus reference TRBV19 and TRBJ2-7, the full variable domain is DGGITQSPKYLFRKEGQNVTLSCEQNLNHDAMYWYRQDPGQGLRLIYYSQIVNDFQKGDIAEGYSVSREKKESFPLTVTSAQKNPTAFYLCASSIDFGQGSDEQYFGPGTRLTVT.

The chain is built from TRBV23-1 and TRBJ1-5; 7 nucleotides agree with TRBD1. TRBV23-1 is an open reading frame, and its role is uncertain. J lost 3 bases, V lost 3 bases, and 11 bases had no gene match. The CDR3 is 17 residues long. The CDR3 bases are TGCGCCAGCAGTCACCCAGAGGGACAGCTGTCCAATCAGCCCCAGCATTTT. Protein: CASSHPEGQLSNQPQHF.